The 12 T cell receptor beta chains in this list originate from one sample, sequenced in a study of blood T cell repertoires in COVID-19. Clones were sequenced by immunoSEQ multiplex PCR, and TCRdb holds only the in-frame ones, with some missing. The profile shows roughly 330,000 clones, 70% to 90% of them singletons. Source material: PBMCs or T cells enriched from blood (not recorded which). Receptors originate from a woman aged 30 to 39 who had recovered from COVID-19.

The rearrangement joins TRBV24-1 to TRBJ1-5; 8 bases are shared with TRBD1. Looked up from germline, CDR1 is KGHDR and CDR2 is SFDVKD. The V gene end was trimmed by 5 bases and the J gene end by 7 bases; junction bases not matched to a gene: 9. This CDR3 has 15 amino acids. CDR3 loop: CATSGVGQGWQPQHF. The CDR3 DNA reads as TGTGCCACCAGTGGAGTCGGACAGGGCTGGCAGCCCCAGCATTTT.

This chain links TRBV4-3 with TRBJ2-1, with 7 bases fitting TRBD1. This CDR3 contains 18 residues. V was pared by 0 bases and J by 7 bases, with 15 bases of the junction left unmatched. The germline gives CDR1 LGHNA, CDR2 YSLEER. This CDR3 is CASSQESVKRGRGNEQFF. DNA for the CDR3: TGCGCCAGCAGCCAAGAATCGGTGAAAAGGGGGCGAGGGAATGAGCAGTTCTTC.

The chain has TRBV6-5 and TRBJ2-2, with 7 bases identical to TRBD1. In germline, CDR1 is MNHEY, CDR2 SVGAGI. V lost 2 bases to trimming and J lost 3 bases; unmatched junction nucleotides: 3. The CDR3 loop spans 15 amino acids. The chain's CDR3 is CASSYEGAYTGELFF. CDR3 coding DNA: TGTGCCAGCAGTTACGAGGGGGCTTACACCGGGGAGCTGTTTTTT.

This clone was detected a few times. V is TRBV6-5 and J is TRBJ2-1; 8 bases agree with TRBD1. Per germline, CDR1 MNHEY and CDR2 SVGAGI. The V segment lost 6 bases and the J segment 10 bases; nucleotides outside the gene matches: 14. The CDR3 is made up of 15 amino acids. CDR3 amino acids: CASSLQGVPDTEQFF. Here the CDR3 DNA reads TGTGCCAGCAGCCTACAGGGGGTACCCGACACGGAGCAGTTCTTC.

Only one count was recorded for this clone. The CDR3 DNA reads TGTGCCAGCAGCCAAGATCCGGGTAGCTCCTACGAGCAGTACTTC. Translated, it gives CASSQDPGSSYEQYF. The chain combines TRBV4-2 with TRBJ2-7; D uncertain. V gave up 0 bases and J gave up 0 bases, with 9 bases separating them. The CDR3 length is 15 residues. Germline lookup yields CDR1 LGHNA and CDR2 YNFKEQ.

In its sample, this clone was seen once. This sequence joins TRBV3-1 (or the pseudogene TRBV3-2) and TRBJ1-6; no clear D. V lost 6 bases and J 8 bases, leaving 11 bases between the germline ends. Germline CDR1 reads LGHDT; CDR2 reads YNNKEL (reference sequence). The CDR3 has 13 amino acids. CDR3 sequence: CASRRAGDSPLHF. CDR3 coding DNA: TGTGCCAGCAGACGAGCCGGGGATTCACCCCTCCACTTT.

V usage is TRBV19 and J usage is TRBJ1-2; D perhaps matches TRBD1 (5 bases). Germline V gene data show CDR1 as LNHDA and CDR2 as SQIVND (reference sequence). V gave up 4 bases and J gave up 3 bases, with 18 bases separating them. The CDR3 extends over 16 amino acids. The CDR3 here is CASSTSRQGVYYGYTF. The CDR3, as DNA: TGTGCCAGTAGTACCTCCCGTCAAGGGGTCTACTATGGCTACACCTTC.

V and J are TRBV7-2 and TRBJ1-5, with TRBD1 identical over 7 bases. The CDR3 runs 16 residues. CDR1 and CDR2 (germline): SGHTA, FQGNSA. Trimming at V came to 1 base and at J to 3 bases, leaving 6 bases not matched to a gene. DNA of the CDR3: TGTGCCAGCAGCTTAGAGGGGGCCTTCCCCAATCAGCCCCAGCATTTT. Translating gives CASSLEGAFPNQPQHF.

The chain carries TRBV28 and TRBJ1-2, with D unclear. Per germline, CDR1 MDHEN and CDR2 SYDVKM. Trimming removed 4 bases at V and 8 bases at J, with 11 bases between. CDR3 length: 12 residues. In DNA, the CDR3 is TGTGCCAGCAGTTGGTCGTCCAGGGGCTACACCTTC. Protein product: CASSWSSRGYTF.

This clone has just a few counts. The V call is TRBV10-3, the J call TRBJ1-1; D remains unclear. The CDR3 length is 13 residues. The V and J ends lost 6 bases and 3 bases respectively, with 11 bases between them. The germline CDR1 and CDR2 sequences are ENHRY and SYGVKD. CDR3 coding DNA: TGTGCCATCAGCCGGGAAACACACACTGAAGCTTTCTTT. Protein product: CAISRETHTEAFF.

This sequence joins TRBV11-2 and TRBJ1-4; D is unresolved. V was pared by 5 bases and J by 8 bases, with 12 bases between. The V gene's germline CDR1 is SGHAT and CDR2 FQNNGV. CDR3 length equals 13 residues. CDR3 residues: CASSLSPREKLFF. DNA of the CDR3: TGTGCCAGCAGCCTTTCCCCCAGGGAAAAACTGTTTTTT.

This clone was seen a few times. The rearrangement joins TRBV11-2 to TRBJ1-5, with D unresolved. In germline, CDR1 is SGHAT, CDR2 FQNNGV. Trimming cost V 2 bases and J 7 bases, with 9 bases left between them. The CDR3 consists of 13 residues. CDR3 protein: CASSLSGEQPQHF. CDR3 DNA: TGTGCCAGCAGCTTAAGTGGAGAACAGCCCCAGCATTTT.